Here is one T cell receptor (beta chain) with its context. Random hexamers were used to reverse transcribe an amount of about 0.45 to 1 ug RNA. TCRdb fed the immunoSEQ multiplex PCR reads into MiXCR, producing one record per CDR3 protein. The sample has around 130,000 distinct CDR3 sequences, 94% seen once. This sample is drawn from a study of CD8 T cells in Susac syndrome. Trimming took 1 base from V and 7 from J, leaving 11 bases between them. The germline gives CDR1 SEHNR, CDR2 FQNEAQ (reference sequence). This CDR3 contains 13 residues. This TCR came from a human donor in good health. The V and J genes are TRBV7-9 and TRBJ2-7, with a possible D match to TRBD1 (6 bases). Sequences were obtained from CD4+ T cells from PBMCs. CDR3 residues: CASSLVDSGEQYF. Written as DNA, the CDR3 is TGTGCCAGCAGCTTAGTGGACAGTGGTGAGCAGTACTTC.